Listed here is a single TCR beta chain. What it binds is not known. TCRdb re-analysed the RT-PCR reads in MiXCR, keeping a single row per CDR3 protein. The sample includes 650,000 to 800,000 distinct CDR3 sequences, less than 20% seen only once; the top ten take roughly a tenth. This entry is derived from a study of response to subunit inactivated influenza vaccine. V lost 0 bases to trimming and J lost 4 bases, with 14 bases between them. The CDR3 contains 16 residues. Germline V CDR1 and CDR2: SGHRS, YFSETQ. Study-wide points: After each seasonal influenza vaccination, few new T cells are recruited, the authors suggested.

The gene calls are TRBV5-1 and TRBJ2-1; D is possibly TRBD2 (5 bases). This sequence originates from a man between 45 and 60 years old who received an inactivated influenza vaccine. Here the sequenced sample was PBMCs from blood, taken 5 days after vaccination. The CDR3 DNA sequence: TGCGCCAGCAGCTTGGAACCTAGCCTCTTATACAATGAGCAGTTCTTC. Protein: CASSLEPSLLYNEQFF.